A single TCR beta chain is shown here with its context. Its target antigen remains unknown. One base away there is no much larger clone; base qualities are not given. This sample was included in a study of blood T cell repertoires in COVID-19 (dated by TCRdb to 2019 to 2021). Concerning the study at large: Collaborator samples came from the United States, Italy and Spain and covered acute and convalescent phases of COVID-19. Where available, HLA class I and class II types were taken from metadata supplied by the sample provider and were not determined by assay-based typing. The dataset comprised deeply sampled blood TCRbeta repertoires from subjects exposed to, actively infected with, or recovered from COVID-19. The repertoires were released in a freely available public database meant as a resource for research on the immune response to SARS-CoV-2. Nearly every sample came with metadata listing a de-identified subject ID, COVID-19 status, age in years and sex. The material from the prospective study consisted of cDNA or gDNA derived from T cells, B-cell-depleted T cells, or PBMCs. Samples were obtained from the ongoing ImmuneRACE study (first 160 participants) and from some 1,300 subjects provided by 6 global collaborators.

The collaborating institutions used their own protocols to collect whole blood in K2EDTA tubes. For TCRbeta analysis, collaborators shipped samples in one of three forms: frozen whole blood, isolated PBMCs, or DNA extracted from either of those sample types. On the study overall, not on this receptor specifically: The quantity of clinical and demographic metadata differed by source and by participant and was supplied without curation.

The CDR3 goes from the cysteine to the phenylalanine over 11 residues. The sequence is cut down to CDR3 DNA, 33 bases in frame from base 1. The germline V gene specifies SGHVS as CDR1 and FNYEAQ as CDR2. V is reduced by 5 bases and J by 5 bases, leaving a spacing of 6 bases between them. The immunoSEQ Assay, a bias-controlled multiplex PCR, was used to amplify TCRbeta CDR3 regions from genomic DNA. Under the source paper's analysis protocol: The number of nucleated cells in each sample was estimated from the amplification of reference gene primers within the assay. Sequence reads were collapsed and filtered to measure the absolute abundance of every unique TCRbeta CDR3 rearrangement. For each sample, productive Simpson clonality was calculated as the square root of Simpson's diversity index over productive rearrangements. The table comes from immuneACCESS by way of TCRdb, which keeps in-frame sequences with V and J called. Part of the clones is missing from these tables; in studies checked, under half for an unresolved V gene and the rest for unknown reasons. The V and J calls and clone size come from that table; D and trimming were worked out from the DNA. The sample table shows 150,000 to 200,000 clones, and roughly 85% are seen once. The ten largest clones add up to over 7.5% of the sample.

This clonotype originated in a man aged 50 to 59 with active or convalescent COVID-19. This chain joins TRBV7-6 to TRBJ2-5, with the D gene uncertain. Material: peripheral blood. The DNA sequence follows: TGTGCCAGCAGCCCCCTGGAGACCCAGTACTTC. Its amino acids are CASSPLETQYF. With the rest looked up from the reference TRBV7-6 and TRBJ2-5 genes rather than sequenced, the full variable domain is GAGVSQSPRYKVTKRGQDVALRCDPISGHVSLYWYRQALGQGPEFLTYFNYEAQQDKSGLPNDRFSAERPEGSISTLTIQRTEQRDSAMYRCASSPLETQYFGPGTRLLVL.